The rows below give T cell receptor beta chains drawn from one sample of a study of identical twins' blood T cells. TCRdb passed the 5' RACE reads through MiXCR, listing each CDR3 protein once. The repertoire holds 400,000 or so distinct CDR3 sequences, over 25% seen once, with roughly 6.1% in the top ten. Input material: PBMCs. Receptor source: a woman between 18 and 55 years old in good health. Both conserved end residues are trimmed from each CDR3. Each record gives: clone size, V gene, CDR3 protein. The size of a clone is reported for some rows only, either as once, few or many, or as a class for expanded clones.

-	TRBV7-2	ASRQIQGNTEAF
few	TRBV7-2	ASSLRTPTGRLIVKQF
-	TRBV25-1	ASNRPEGEQF
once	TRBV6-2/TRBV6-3	ASSPGWSYT
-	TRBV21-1	ASNSPGRMNTGELF
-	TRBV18	ASSPGQISYNEQF
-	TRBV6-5	ASSFSGTNTEAF
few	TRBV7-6	ASSLNPDSYEQY
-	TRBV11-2	ASSFGEDNEQY
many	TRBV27	ASSLSGGRQTQY
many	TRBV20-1	SARDLTTSYNEQF
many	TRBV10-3	AIRTGSDTGELF
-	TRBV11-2	ASSRDPLAF
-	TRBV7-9	ASSLVRGLWSQPQH
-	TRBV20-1	SAPVLGYT
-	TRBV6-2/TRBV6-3	ATRSGAGNSPLH
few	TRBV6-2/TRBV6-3	ASNPSDGYQPQH
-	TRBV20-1	SASQQGLKETQY
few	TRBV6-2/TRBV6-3	ASRFQNRVGQPQH
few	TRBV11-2	ASSLRDIYDEQY
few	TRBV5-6	ASRTGLETQY
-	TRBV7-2	ASSFPSLRTSGRQSTDTQY
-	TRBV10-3	AISEGTGSQPQH
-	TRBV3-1	ASSQVEANNEQF
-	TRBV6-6	ASSYLMTGKLGEAF
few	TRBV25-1	ASSRGQRGTEAF
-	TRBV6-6	ASLGNRRLAGTYNEQF
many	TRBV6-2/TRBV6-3	ASSYSTSEKLF
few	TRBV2	ASSIGTDNQPQH
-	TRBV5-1	ASSWGLEGPYEKLF
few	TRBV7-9	ASSSNRDRGIYGYT
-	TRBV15	ATSRDLQGGYT
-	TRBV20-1	SASEGVTGELF
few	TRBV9	ASSVAGTDEAF
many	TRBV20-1	SAGTGGANYGYT
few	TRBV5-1	ASSSTGPGGEKLF
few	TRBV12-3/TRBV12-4	ASGRQGPTDTQY
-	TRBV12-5	ASGSSMGGNTIY
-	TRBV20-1	SATWRATSYNEQF
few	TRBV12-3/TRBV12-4	ASSPLGRAF
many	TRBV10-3	AISERAGYT
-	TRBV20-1	SAREPTQETQY
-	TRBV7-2	ASRFPPREAF
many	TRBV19	ASRQQQHKNQPQH
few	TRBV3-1	ASSQARLGFGETQY
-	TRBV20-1	SALKWGLPKETQY
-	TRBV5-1	ASESGSANTEAF
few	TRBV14	ASSQDQKGTNDYGYT
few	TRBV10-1	ASSYGAGPPTDTQY
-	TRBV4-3	ASSQDRTEKLF
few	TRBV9	ASSVTSSGSTDTQY